This T cell receptor beta chain comes out of a study of STAT3 mutations in large granular lymphocyte leukemia. Overall study: More than half of T-LGLL patients received immunosuppressive therapy.

Study-wide results and limits: Every T-cell large granular lymphocyte leukemia patient had at least one immunodominant TCR beta clonotype. Differing intervals and regimens complicate linking therapy response to clone burden.

The CDR3 runs to 15 residues. Germline trimming cut 6 bases from V and 3 bases from J; bases unmatched to any gene: 8. From germline, CDR1 is SGHDN and CDR2 FVKESK. As regards this clone: Its cognate antigen is unknown.

About 40,773 productive templates were obtained per sample on average. TCRdb's copy holds only in-frame clones and misses some; the assay was immunoSEQ multiplex PCR. The profile shows around 1,300 clones, around three quarters of them singletons. This chain connects TRBV14 to TRBJ2-1, with 7 bases lining up with TRBD2. The sequence was collected from a woman in her 70s with T-cell large granular lymphocyte leukemia. Some clones in this sample may be carry-over from other donors' samples. Sample: peripheral blood mononuclear cells. In DNA form, the CDR3 reads TGTGCCAGCAGTCCCCGACGGGGGGTCTACAATGAGCAGTTCTTC. Translating gives CASSPRRGVYNEQFF.